This T cell receptor (beta chain) stems from a study of post-analysis software for immune sequencing data. cDNA libraries of TCR beta carried unique molecular identifiers. Each sample of about 1 to 10 million input T cells yielded 500,000 or so cDNA molecules, so each molecule approximated one T cell. Each CDR3 protein is one row after TCRdb ran MiXCR on the PCR reads. This table holds approximately 690,000 distinct CDR3 sequences, over 45% found once. This CDR3 spans 13 amino acids. As for this clonotype: Its antigen remains unidentified.

Study outcomes and limitations: Four to six TRBV segments, including TRBV5-6, TRBV5-1 and TRBV20-1, were more frequent in patients than controls.

The material sequenced was blood. This chain uses TRBV21-1 with TRBJ1-4; the D call TRBD1 from the table was never checked on the DNA. TRBV21-1 is described as a pseudogene. This receptor was obtained from a girl aged 2 to 9 with multiple sclerosis. CDR3 DNA: TGTGCCAGCAGCAAAGTAGGGCGGGAAAAACTGTTTTTT. Its translation: CASSKVGREKLFF.